Shown below are 19 T cell receptor beta chains from a single sample sequenced in a study of blood T cell repertoires in COVID-19. Using immunoSEQ multiplex PCR, the repertoire was profiled, and TCRdb retains in-frame clones only, with some absent. The sample lists 250,000 to 300,000 clones, approximately 83% occurring once. The specimen sequenced was PBMCs or T cells enriched from blood (not recorded which). The receptors stem from a woman aged 45 to 65 who had recovered from COVID-19.

The CDR3 DNA reads TGCAGCGTGGATAGCGGGGTGTACAATGAGCAGTTCTTC. This translates into CSVDSGVYNEQFF. The chain carries TRBV29-1 and TRBJ2-1, with TRBD2 matching 8 bases. After removal of 6 bases from V and 4 bases from J, the junction contained 5 bases not matched to a gene. Germline loops: CDR1 SQVTM, CDR2 ANQGSEA. The CDR3 runs to 13 residues.

The CDR3 coding sequence is TGTGCCAGCAGCCTCTCTAAGAACAATGAGCAGTTCTTC. Encoded protein: CASSLSKNNEQFF. V and J are TRBV2 and TRBJ2-1; no definite D call. The CDR3 has 13 amino acids. Trimming shortened V by 6 bases and J by 5 bases, and 11 bases separated the two germline ends. Looked up from germline, CDR1 is SNHLY and CDR2 is FYNNEI. Complete variable domain (other parts from reference TRBV2 and TRBJ2-1): EPEVTQTPSHQVTQMGQEVILRCVPISNHLYFYWYRQILGQKVEFLVSFYNNEISEKSEIFDDQFSVERPDGSNFTLKIRSTKLEDSAMYFCASSLSKNNEQFFGPGTRLTVL.

The chain has TRBV5-6 and TRBJ2-3; 11 nucleotides agree with TRBD2. CDR3 length equals 16 residues. V shed 5 bases and J 4 bases; nucleotides not matched to a gene: 9. Germline values: CDR1 SGHDT, CDR2 YYEEEE. The CDR3 protein is CASRDGTSGGADTQYF. The CDR3 DNA reads as TGTGCCAGCAGGGATGGGACTAGCGGAGGGGCAGATACGCAGTATTTT. Together with reference TRBV5-6 and TRBJ2-3, the CDR3 gives the full variable domain: DAGVTQSPTHLIKTRGQQVTLRCSPKSGHDTVSWYQQALGQGPQFIFQYYEEEERQRGNFPDRFSGHQFPNYSSELNVNALLLGDSALYLCASRDGTSGGADTQYFGPGTRLTVL.

The chain couples TRBV5-1 to TRBJ2-3; tentative D call: TRBD1 (6 bases). The length of the CDR3 is 15 residues. V lost 1 base and J 1 base, leaving 10 bases between the germline ends. Germline values: CDR1 SGHRS, CDR2 YFSETQ. The CDR3 nucleotides are TGCGCCAGCAGCTTGCAGGGGCCGGGCACAGATACGCAGTATTTT. The encoded protein is CASSLQGPGTDTQYF.

The chain is built from TRBV10-1 and TRBJ2-3, with unresolved D. Germline CDR1 is WNHNN and CDR2 is SYGVQD (reference sequence). V lost 3 bases to trimming and J lost 5 bases, with 9 bases between them. This CDR3 has 13 amino acids. The CDR3, as DNA: TGCGCCAGCAGTGAAAGGAGCTTAGATACGCAGTATTTT. This encodes CASSERSLDTQYF.

V gene TRBV6-5 combines with J gene TRBJ2-3; D is unclear. CDR1 is MNHEY, CDR2 SVGAGI, per germline. This CDR3 has 16 amino acids. The V gene lost 2 bases and the J gene lost 0 bases, with 12 bases spanning the gap. The CDR3 sequence: CASSYIPAPSTDTQYF. The CDR3 DNA is TGTGCCAGCAGTTACATCCCAGCGCCTAGCACAGATACGCAGTATTTT.

The V and J genes are TRBV6-5 and TRBJ2-3; D is perhaps TRBD2 (6 bases). Between the trimmed V and J ends, which lost 8 bases and 1 base, there was a span of 7 bases. CDR1 is MNHEY and CDR2 is SVGAGI in the germline V gene. CDR3 length: 12 amino acids. The CDR3 coding sequence is TGTGCCAGCTGCGGGGGCACAGATACGCAGTATTTT. Its protein product is CASCGGTDTQYF.

The chain uses TRBV7-9 and TRBJ2-7; D might be TRBD1 (5 bases). Germline CDR1 is SEHNR and CDR2 is FQNEAQ (reference sequence). The CDR3 loop spans 15 amino acids. V was pared by 0 bases and J by 0 bases, with 9 bases between. Written as DNA, the CDR3 is TGTGCCAGCAGCTTAGCAGGGGCCCCCTCCTACGAGCAGTACTTC. It encodes CASSLAGAPSYEQYF.

The V and J genes are TRBV2 and TRBJ1-6; the match to TRBD1 covers 7 bases. The CDR3 consists of 14 residues. The germline CDR1 and CDR2 sequences are SNHLY and FYNNEI. The V and J ends lost 9 bases and 9 bases, in that order; junction bases with no gene match: 11. The CDR3 nucleotides are TGTGCCAGGGAGGAGGGGGCAGGCGGTTCACCCCTCCACTTT. This encodes CAREEGAGGSPLHF.

V is TRBV29-1 and J is TRBJ1-2; D gene uncertain. CDR1 is SQVTM, CDR2 ANQGSEA, per germline. The CDR3 extends over 13 amino acids. V lost 6 bases to trimming and J lost 4 bases, with 15 bases between them. CDR3 loop: CSVARRQIYGYTF. CDR3 bases: TGCAGCGTCGCGCGGCGGCAGATCTATGGCTACACCTTC. Full variable domain (remainder filled in from reference TRBV29-1 and TRBJ1-2): SAVISQKPSRDICQRGTSLTIQCQVDSQVTMMFWYRQQPGQSLTLIATANQGSEATYESGFVIDKFPISRPNLTFSTLTVSNMSPEDSSIYLCSVARRQIYGYTFGSGTRLTVV.

A word on this clone: Within the sample, other DNA sequences also encode this same CDR3. This chain connects TRBV2 to TRBJ1-5, with TRBD1 identical over 8 bases. V lost 6 bases, J lost 4 bases, and 2 bases stayed unmatched. The germline V gene has CDR1 SNHLY and CDR2 FYNNEI. This CDR3 is 13 amino acids long. CDR3 protein: CASRGQGNQPQHF. CDR3 DNA sequence: TGTGCCAGCAGAGGACAGGGTAATCAGCCCCAGCATTTT.

CDR3 nucleotide sequence: TGTGCCGGAAACAGGGACCCGAACACTGAAGCTTTCTTT. Amino acids: CAGNRDPNTEAFF. V gene TRBV6-5 combines with J gene TRBJ1-1; possibly TRBD1 for D (6 bases). Trimming shortened V by 11 bases and J by 1 base, and 14 bases separated the two germline ends. Germline-derived CDR1 and CDR2 are MNHEY and SVGAGI. There are 13 residues in the CDR3.

The chain combines TRBV9 with TRBJ2-1, with 10 positions matching TRBD2. The CDR3 extends over 15 amino acids. V was pared by 0 bases and J by 9 bases, with 6 bases of the junction left unmatched. Germline V lookup: CDR1 SGDLS, CDR2 YYNGEE. The CDR3 coding sequence is TGTGCCAGCAGCGTAGGGGCTAGCGGGAGTATTGAGCAGTTCTTC. Encoded protein: CASSVGASGSIEQFF.

The rearrangement links TRBV7-6 to TRBJ2-3, with D possibly being TRBD1 (5 bases). The CDR3 has 16 residues. Germline assignment: CDR1 SGHVS and CDR2 FNYEAQ. V lost 1 base and J 0 bases, leaving 11 bases between the germline ends. CDR3 region: CASSLGQRISTDTQYF. CDR3 DNA: TGTGCCAGCAGCTTAGGACAGCGAATTAGCACAGATACGCAGTATTTT. The variable domain in full, with the rest retrieved from reference TRBV7-6 and TRBJ2-3, is GAGVSQSPRYKVTKRGQDVALRCDPISGHVSLYWYRQALGQGPEFLTYFNYEAQQDKSGLPNDRFSAERPEGSISTLTIQRTEQRDSAMYRCASSLGQRISTDTQYFGPGTRLTVL.

This chain joins TRBV12-2 and TRBJ2-1; the D call TRBD1 from the table was never checked on the DNA. TRBV12-2 is recorded as a pseudogene. The CDR3 has 20 amino acids. CDR3 residues: CASRLASRITGSPAYNEQFF. For the CDR3, the DNA is TGTGCAAGTCGCTTAGCTTCGAGAATCACAGGGTCCCCGGCTTACAATGAGCAGTTCTTC.

V is TRBV10-3 and J is TRBJ2-5; 10 bases are shared with TRBD1. This CDR3 spans 15 amino acids. From germline, CDR1 is ENHRY and CDR2 SYGVKD. With V trimmed by 6 bases and J by 2 bases, 6 bases remained unmatched. The CDR3 DNA is TGTGCCATCAGAGGGGACAGGGGAACGCAAGAGACCCAGTACTTC. It yields the protein CAIRGDRGTQETQYF.

The gene calls are TRBV2 and TRBJ2-1, with TRBD1 identical over 10 bases. With V trimmed by 3 bases and J by 11 bases, 4 bases remained unmatched. Germline V gene lookup returns CDR1 SNHLY and CDR2 FYNNEI. The length of the CDR3 is 13 residues. CDR3: CASSEWGQGQQFF. The CDR3 coding sequence is TGTGCCAGCAGTGAGTGGGGACAGGGGCAGCAGTTCTTC.

This clone was seen a few times. CDR3 amino acids: CASSYLRTSGHPKDYEQYF. In DNA, the CDR3 is TGTGCCAGCAGCTACTTACGGACTAGCGGGCACCCTAAGGACTACGAGCAGTACTTC. The V call is TRBV14, the J call TRBJ2-7; 11 bases align to TRBD2. Germline CDR1 and CDR2: SGHDN and FVKESK. There are 19 residues in the CDR3. The V segment lost 5 bases and the J segment 3 bases; nucleotides outside the gene matches: 18.

This clone was detected once. The chain joins TRBV11-2 to TRBJ2-1, with 9 bases matching TRBD2. V trimming: 0 bases; J trimming: 15 bases; junction bases outside the gene matches: 12. Germline V gene sequence: CDR1 SGHAT, CDR2 FQNNGV. The CDR3 spans 15 residues. The CDR3 sequence is CASSLDRILAGERFF. The CDR3, as DNA: TGTGCCAGCAGCTTAGATAGGATTTTAGCGGGAGAACGGTTCTTC.